The 25 T cell receptor beta chains below come from one sample, sequenced in a study of a mutant IDH1 vaccine in newly diagnosed glioma. The sample's time point: baseline, week 1 (first vaccination visit). The treatment: pre-vaccination baseline after standard-of-care therapy. Repertoires were generated with immunoSEQ multiplex PCR, while TCRdb's copy carries only in-frame clones and drops some. The sample includes about 92,000 clones, roughly 78% of them seen just once. The sample in question was PBMCs, obtained from a glioma patient treated with radiotherapy, temozolomide or both. The receptors here all came from a man aged 35 to 55 with glioma.

The CDR3 region is CASSGGSTDTQYF. CDR3 bases: TGTGCCAGCAGCGGAGGGAGCACAGATACGCAGTATTTT. The rearrangement joins TRBV9 to TRBJ2-3, with D possibly being TRBD2 (5 bases). Germline V gene sequence: CDR1 SGDLS, CDR2 YYNGEE. V was trimmed by 3 bases and J by 0 bases, leaving 5 bases between them. The CDR3 extends over 13 amino acids.

The chain joins TRBV5-1 to TRBJ2-4; D not certain. This CDR3 is built from 13 residues. CDR1 is SGHRS and CDR2 is YFSETQ in the germline V gene. V dropped 0 bases and J dropped 6 bases, with 7 bases sitting between them. The CDR3 protein is CASSLAYGNIQYF. In nucleotides, the CDR3 is TGCGCCAGCAGCTTGGCCTACGGAAACATTCAGTACTTC.

The chain employs TRBV19 and TRBJ1-2; D remains ambiguous. The length of the CDR3 is 11 residues. CDR1 LNHDA and CDR2 SQIVND come from the germline V gene (reference sequence). V shed 5 bases and J shed 8 bases, with 9 bases lying between them. The CDR3 DNA reads as TGTGCCAGTAGTCGATGGAACGGCTACACCTTC. It is translated as CASSRWNGYTF.

This chain links TRBV7-9 with TRBJ1-4, with D uncertain. Looked up from germline, CDR1 is SEHNR and CDR2 is FQNEAQ (reference sequence). Trimming shortened V by 5 bases and J by 3 bases, and 13 bases separated the two germline ends. The CDR3 runs to 15 residues. CDR3 in amino acids: CASSLRTGANEKLFF. The CDR3, as DNA: TGTGCCAGCAGCCTAAGGACCGGGGCTAATGAAAAACTGTTTTTT.

This clone came up once. The chain carries TRBV2 and TRBJ2-2; 13 positions match TRBD2. J was trimmed by 0 bases and V by 5 bases; bases with no gene match: 9. Germline assignment: CDR1 SNHLY and CDR2 FYNNEI. CDR3 length equals 19 residues. The CDR3 loop reads CASSWTSGGPTANTGELFF. CDR3 sequence (DNA): TGTGCCAGCAGTTGGACTAGCGGGGGCCCGACCGCGAACACCGGGGAGCTGTTTTTT.

The V and J genes are TRBV6-5 and TRBJ1-3; D ambiguous. V lost 5 bases and J lost 4, with 3 bases in between. This CDR3 has 11 residues. Germline values: CDR1 MNHEY, CDR2 SVGAGI. CDR3 sequence: CASSEGNTIYF. The CDR3 DNA reads as TGTGCCAGCAGTGAAGGAAACACCATATATTTT.

The genes are TRBV19 and TRBJ2-5; 7 nucleotides align to TRBD2. V shed 5 bases and J 5 bases; nucleotides not matched to a gene: 17. Germline CDR1 is LNHDA and CDR2 is SQIVND (reference sequence). CDR3 size: 17 residues. The CDR3 region is CASSQGIGLDLRETQYF. CDR3 nucleotide sequence: TGTGCCAGTAGTCAGGGTATAGGACTAGACCTACGGGAGACCCAGTACTTC.

The rearrangement joins TRBV19 to TRBJ2-6; a weak D match, TRBD1 (8 bases). Germline CDR1 reads LNHDA; CDR2 reads SQIVND (reference sequence). The V gene lost 5 bases and the J gene lost 1 base, with 15 bases spanning the gap. This CDR3 has 17 residues. The CDR3 reads CASSRGQGGSGANVLTF. For the CDR3, the DNA is TGTGCCAGTAGTCGAGGACAGGGAGGGTCTGGGGCCAACGTCCTGACTTTC.

For the CDR3, the DNA is TGTGCCAGCAGTTACTCGGCGGGGCTCTATGGCTACACCTTC. Translating it yields CASSYSAGLYGYTF. The genes are TRBV6-5 and TRBJ1-2; TRBD1 might be the D (5 bases). Per germline, CDR1 MNHEY and CDR2 SVGAGI. V lost 0 bases to trimming and J lost 4 bases, with 9 bases between them. This CDR3 spans 14 amino acids.

This clone appeared a few times. The chain joins TRBV4-3 to TRBJ1-1, with D uncertain. V gave up 0 bases and J gave up 1 base, with 9 bases separating them. The CDR3 extends over 15 amino acids. Germline V lookup: CDR1 LGHNA, CDR2 YSLEER. The CDR3 DNA reads as TGCGCCAGCAGCCAAGATGCCCGGGCGAACACTGAAGCTTTCTTT. It codes for CASSQDARANTEAFF.

The chain recombines TRBV5-1 with TRBJ2-5, with a tentative D call TRBD1 (5 bases). Germline values: CDR1 SGHRS, CDR2 YFSETQ. This CDR3 is 12 amino acids long. V was cut by 4 bases and J by 5 bases, with 9 bases left in between. The CDR3 coding sequence is TGCGCCAGCAGCGCAGGGCAGGAGACCCAGTACTTC. Amino acids: CASSAGQETQYF.

This rearrangement joins TRBV5-1 to TRBJ2-7; maybe TRBD1 (5 bases). Germline CDR1 SGHRS, CDR2 YFSETQ. Trimming left V 0 bases short and J 6 bases short, with 13 bases between. The CDR3 spans 14 residues. The CDR3: CASSLGQTMLEQYF. The CDR3 DNA sequence: TGCGCCAGCAGCTTGGGACAGACAATGCTCGAGCAGTACTTC.

The rearrangement joins TRBV9 to TRBJ1-4; no clear D. Germline V lookup: CDR1 SGDLS, CDR2 YYNGEE. The length of the CDR3 is 15 residues. Trimming removed 0 bases at V and 3 bases at J, with 9 bases between. The chain's CDR3 is CASSVGGGPNEKLFF. DNA of the CDR3: TGTGCCAGCAGCGTAGGTGGTGGGCCTAATGAAAAACTGTTTTTT.

The genes are TRBV7-6 and TRBJ2-7, with D maybe TRBD1 (6 bases). This CDR3 comprises 16 residues. V lost 0 bases to trimming and J lost 3 bases, with 15 bases between them. The germline CDR1 and CDR2 sequences are SGHVS and FNYEAQ. CDR3 coding DNA: TGTGCCAGCAGCTTAGCGCGAGTACAGGGCGGCTACGAGCAGTACTTC. Translated: CASSLARVQGGYEQYF. The whole variable domain, filled in from reference TRBV7-6 and TRBJ2-7, reads GAGVSQSPRYKVTKRGQDVALRCDPISGHVSLYWYRQALGQGPEFLTYFNYEAQQDKSGLPNDRFSAERPEGSISTLTIQRTEQRDSAMYRCASSLARVQGGYEQYFGPGTRLTVT.

The rearrangement links TRBV5-5 to TRBJ1-2; 7 nucleotides align to TRBD1. After removal of 2 bases from V and 3 bases from J, the junction contained 4 bases not matched to a gene. The CDR3 contains 14 residues. CDR1 and CDR2 from the germline V gene are SGHKS and YYEKEE (reference sequence). DNA for the CDR3: TGTGCCAGCAGCTTAGGACAGGCCTACTATGGCTACACCTTC. Its protein product is CASSLGQAYYGYTF.

The table lists this clone with a count of one. The gene calls are TRBV5-5 and TRBJ2-5; the D gene could be TRBD1 or TRBD2 (5 bases each). This CDR3 is built from 15 residues. CDR1 and CDR2 from the germline V gene are SGHKS and YYEKEE (reference sequence). The V end lost 2 bases, the J end lost 5 bases, and 16 bases lay between the germline ends. The CDR3 DNA is TGTGCCAGCAGCTTAACCGGGACCTCTGGGGAGACCCAGTACTTC. Amino acid sequence: CASSLTGTSGETQYF.

The gene calls are TRBV19 and TRBJ2-7; 8 nucleotides match TRBD1. The CDR3 totals 16 residues. V trimming: 5 bases; J trimming: 0 bases; junction bases outside the gene matches: 9. CDR1 and CDR2 from the germline V gene are LNHDA and SQIVND (reference sequence). CDR3 protein: CASSPGQGRNSYEQYF. CDR3 DNA sequence: TGTGCCAGTAGTCCCGGACAGGGAAGGAACTCCTACGAGCAGTACTTC.

This chain uses TRBV18 with TRBJ2-3; TRBD2 matches 8 bases. The V gene's germline CDR1 is KGHSH and CDR2 LQKENI. The CDR3 runs 15 residues. Trimming took 6 bases from V and 1 from J; bases not matched to a gene: 6. CDR3 residues: CASSLREGGTDTQYF. For the CDR3, the DNA is TGTGCCAGCTCCCTACGGGAGGGGGGCACAGATACGCAGTATTTT.

The V call is TRBV6-5, the J call TRBJ2-5; the match to TRBD1 covers 7 bases. The germline gives CDR1 MNHEY, CDR2 SVGAGI. The trim removed 2 bases at V and 5 bases at J, leaving 5 bases unmatched. The CDR3 contains 14 residues. CDR3 protein: CASSYRGRGETQYF. In DNA, the CDR3 is TGTGCCAGCAGTTACAGGGGGCGCGGTGAGACCCAGTACTTC.

The J gene is TRBJ2-1, the V gene TRBV15, with 8 positions matching TRBD1. Germline CDR1 LNHNV, CDR2 YYDKDF (reference sequence). V gave up 3 bases and J gave up 10 bases; unmatched junction bases: 8. The CDR3 runs 14 residues. CDR3 DNA: TGTGCCACCAGCAGTCGCAGGGGGCCACAAGAGCAGTTCTTC. This translates into CATSSRRGPQEQFF.

The rearrangement links TRBV4-2 to TRBJ1-4, with unresolved D. The germline CDR1 and CDR2 sequences are LGHNA and YNFKEQ. Between the trimmed V and J ends, which lost 2 bases and 5 bases, there was a span of 15 bases. This CDR3 contains 16 residues. CDR3 DNA: TGTGCCAGCAGCCAACTCTCCCTCCTATCCAATGAAAAACTGTTTTTT. This encodes CASSQLSLLSNEKLFF.

The rearrangement links TRBV9 to TRBJ2-1, with 7 bases identical to TRBD2. The V segment lost 9 bases and the J segment 9 bases; nucleotides outside the gene matches: 15. This CDR3 is built from 14 residues. Germline CDR1 reads SGDLS; CDR2 reads YYNGEE. CDR3 loop: CATALLATGGEQFF. CDR3 in DNA: TGTGCCACCGCCCTTCTGGCTACGGGGGGTGAGCAGTTCTTC.

The genes are TRBV10-1 and TRBJ2-5; TRBD1 or TRBD2 may be the D gene (5 bases each). This CDR3 has 14 amino acids. The ends were cut back, 8 bases at V and 6 bases at J, with 19 bases in the middle. CDR1 is WNHNN and CDR2 is SYGVQD in the germline V gene (reference sequence). The CDR3 loop reads CASSRTRTGQTQYF. The DNA of the CDR3 is TGCGCCAGCTCCAGGACAAGAACGGGGCAGACCCAGTACTTC.

This chain links TRBV12-5 with TRBJ1-5, with unresolved D. The V end was cut by 5 bases, the J end by 6 bases, with 17 bases between. CDR3 length: 15 amino acids. Per germline, CDR1 LGHNT and CDR2 FRNRAP. The CDR3 DNA is TGTGCTAGTGGTCTTGGTCGGGCCCCAGGTCAGCCCCAGCATTTT. Protein sequence: CASGLGRAPGQPQHF. Full variable domain (missing parts from reference TRBV12-5 and TRBJ1-5): DARVTQTPRHKVTEMGQEVTMRCQPILGHNTVFWYRQTMMQGLELLAYFRNRAPLDDSGMPKDRFSAEMPDATLATLKIQPSEPRDSAVYFCASGLGRAPGQPQHFGDGTRLSIL.

The V call is TRBV30, the J call TRBJ1-2; D is possibly TRBD1 (5 bases). There are 11 residues in the CDR3. Germline loops: CDR1 GTSNPN, CDR2 SVGIG (reference sequence). Trimming pared 5 bases from V and 8 bases from J, leaving 12 bases between. CDR3 DNA sequence: TGTGCCTGGCAGGGTGGGGACGGCTACACCTTC. Protein: CAWQGGDGYTF.